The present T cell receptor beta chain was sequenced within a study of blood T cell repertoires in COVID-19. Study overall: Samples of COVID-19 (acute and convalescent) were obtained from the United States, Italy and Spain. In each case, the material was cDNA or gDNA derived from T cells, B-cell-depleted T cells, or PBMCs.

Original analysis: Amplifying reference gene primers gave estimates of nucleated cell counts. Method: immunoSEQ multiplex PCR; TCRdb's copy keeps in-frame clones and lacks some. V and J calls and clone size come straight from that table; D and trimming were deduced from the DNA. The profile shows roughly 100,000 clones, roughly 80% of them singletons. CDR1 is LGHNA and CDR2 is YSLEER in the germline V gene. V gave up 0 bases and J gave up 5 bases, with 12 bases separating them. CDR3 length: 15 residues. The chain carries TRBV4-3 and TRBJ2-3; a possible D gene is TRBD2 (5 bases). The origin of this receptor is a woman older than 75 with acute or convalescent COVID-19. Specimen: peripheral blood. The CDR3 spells CASSQEGSEGDTQYF. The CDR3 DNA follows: TGCGCCAGCAGCCAAGAAGGGAGCGAGGGAGATACGCAGTATTTT.